The present TCR beta chain was sequenced within a study of sequential checkpoint blockade in melanoma. Looking at the study overall: Randomization was 1:1 between first-line nivolumab→ipilimumab and ipilimumab→nivolumab. DNA from 91 pretreatment tumor samples underwent TCRβ immunosequencing.

V dropped 6 bases and J dropped 3; count of bases not matched to a gene: 10. Germline lookup yields CDR1 LNHDA and CDR2 SQIVND (reference sequence). The CDR3 spans 16 residues. The treatment: randomized to nivolumab then ipilimumab (arm A) or the reverse (arm B). TCRdb's copy holds only in-frame clones and misses some; the assay was immunoSEQ multiplex PCR. The sample shows hundreds of clones, roughly 21% of them seen only once. The sequence was obtained from a human donor with melanoma. This sequence joins TRBV19 and TRBJ2-7, with TRBD2 matching 11 bases. The sequences come from tumor tissue (inferred from file names), collected from a patient given nivolumab and ipilimumab in sequence. CDR3 DNA: TGTGCCAGTAGCTCAGGACTAGCGGGCCTAGGCTACGAGCAGTACTTC. Residues: CASSSGLAGLGYEQYF. The complete variable domain, with remaining parts taken from reference TRBV19 and TRBJ2-7, reads DGGITQSPKYLFRKEGQNVTLSCEQNLNHDAMYWYRQDPGQGLRLIYYSQIVNDFQKGDIAEGYSVSREKKESFPLTVTSAQKNPTAFYLCASSSGLAGLGYEQYFGPGTRLTVT.